The clone carrying this T cell receptor beta chain was seen only once. Antigen: not known. The entry originates in a study of shared clonotypes between healthy human individuals. Across the study: The plates for each donor numbered three CD4 naive, three CD4 memory, two CD8 naive and one CD8 memory.

General study findings and limits: The study found lower generation probabilities in non-shared clonotypes than in those shared by all four donors. As a rule, naive subsets had a larger estimated richness than memory subsets.

The CDR3 covers 14 residues. Germline V gene sequence: CDR1 MGHRA, CDR2 YSYEKL. V lost 5 bases and J 4 bases, leaving 14 bases between the germline ends. The method was immunoSEQ multiplex PCR; TCRdb's version includes in-frame clones alone and lacks a portion of them. The sample includes hundreds of thousands of clones, around three quarters of them seen just once. This sequence was found in a woman aged 25-40 years in good health. V is TRBV4-1 and J is TRBJ1-1; D gene unclear. The specimen was memory CD4+ T cells sorted from blood. Subset specified: CD45RA-negative fraction. This CDR3 reads CASSARVESTEAFF. In DNA form, the CDR3 reads TGCGCCAGCAGCGCGAGGGTTGAAAGCACTGAAGCTTTCTTT.